Presented here are 2 T cell receptor beta chains from one specimen sequenced in a study of T cell responses to AZD1222 COVID-19 vaccine. The assay was immunoSEQ multiplex PCR, and TCRdb's table has in-frame clones only and misses some. Of 100,000 to 150,000 clones in the sample, approximately 91% are singletons; the top ten hold about 1%. The input for sequencing was peripheral blood, taken 28 days after the second AZD1222 dose. All receptors derive from an adult who received the AZD1222 COVID-19 vaccine.

This clone was counted between two and nine times. The V and J genes are TRBV19 and TRBJ1-2; 8 bases line up with TRBD1. CDR3 length: 15 residues. Germline CDR1 LNHDA, CDR2 SQIVND (reference sequence). Trimming at V came to 6 bases and at J to 7 bases, leaving 13 bases not matched to a gene. CDR3 nucleotide sequence: TGTGCCAGTAGCCATTACACGGACAGGGAGGGTGGCTACACCTTC. This sequence encodes CASSHYTDREGGYTF. Supplemented by reference TRBV19 and TRBJ1-2, the full variable domain reads DGGITQSPKYLFRKEGQNVTLSCEQNLNHDAMYWYRQDPGQGLRLIYYSQIVNDFQKGDIAEGYSVSREKKESFPLTVTSAQKNPTAFYLCASSHYTDREGGYTFGSGTRLTVV.

The V call is TRBV5-1, the J call TRBJ2-7; 10 bases are shared with TRBD1. This CDR3 has 14 residues. Losses at the gene ends were 4 bases for V and 6 bases for J; bases not matched to a gene: 7. The germline CDR1 and CDR2 sequences are SGHRS and YFSETQ. The CDR3 spells CASSAGQGIGEQYF. The DNA of the CDR3 is TGCGCCAGCAGCGCGGGACAGGGGATAGGCGAGCAGTACTTC.